These 7 T cell receptor beta chains share one sample of origin, sequenced in a study of T-cell reconstitution after alpha-beta-depleted transplantation in children. Molecular barcoding with unique molecular identifiers was used for the TCRbeta library. TCRdb re-derived calls from the PCR reads in MiXCR, one entry per CDR3 protein. The sample carries 600,000 to 800,000 distinct CDR3 sequences, around 14% recorded once. Sample: PBMCs, taken before TCRalphabeta/CD19-depleted stem cell transplant. The source of these receptors is a girl aged 2-10 years with congenital amegakaryocytic thrombocytopenia, due to receive a stem cell transplant.

There are a few counts of this clonotype. Just one base apart from a much larger clone, this may be a read error. The chain is built from TRBV7-9 and TRBJ1-2; D is ambiguous. The CDR3 runs 12 residues. V lost 1 base, J lost 1 base, and 1 base lay in between. Germline CDR1 reads SEHNR; CDR2 reads FQNEAQ (reference sequence). CDR3 in DNA: TGTGCCAGCAGCTTAGTTAACTATGGCTACACCTTC. This translates into CASSLVNYGYTF.

This clonotype occurred many times. This chain links TRBV9 with TRBJ1-5; the D gene is possibly TRBD1 (5 bases). V dropped 3 bases and J dropped 5 bases, with 12 bases sitting between them. Germline V gene lookup returns CDR1 SGDLS and CDR2 YYNGEE. CDR3 size: 14 residues. The CDR3 sequence is CASSGGGPDQPQHF. In nucleotides, the CDR3 is TGTGCCAGCAGCGGGGGGGGACCGGATCAGCCCCAGCATTTT. Full variable domain (outside the CDR3, taken from reference TRBV9 and TRBJ1-5): DSGVTQTPKHLITATGQRVTLRCSPRSGDLSVYWYQQSLDQGLQFLIQYYNGEERAKGNILERFSAQQFPDLHSELNLSSLELGDSALYFCASSGGGPDQPQHFGDGTRLSIL.

This clonotype has at least ten counts. This chain links TRBV19 with TRBJ2-1; D possibly matches TRBD1 or TRBD2 (6 bases each). Germline loops: CDR1 LNHDA, CDR2 SQIVND (reference sequence). V lost 6 bases to trimming and J lost 0 bases, with 12 bases between them. This CDR3 has 15 residues. In nucleotides, the CDR3 is TGTGCCAGTAGGTGGGGGGCAGGCTCCTACAATGAGCAGTTCTTC. Its translation: CASRWGAGSYNEQFF.

This clonotype occurred a few times. The chain recombines TRBV28 with TRBJ2-3, with D possibly matching TRBD2 (6 bases). Germline V gene data show CDR1 as MDHEN and CDR2 as SYDVKM. This CDR3 region has 16 residues. Deletions cut 3 bases from V and 3 bases from J, with 16 bases between. The CDR3: CASSFSREEVTDTQYF. The CDR3 DNA is TGTGCCAGCAGTTTTAGCAGGGAGGAGGTTACAGATACGCAGTATTTT.

This clonotype was observed at least ten times. V gene TRBV5-1 combines with J gene TRBJ2-6; 11 nucleotides line up with TRBD1. This CDR3 has 18 residues. V was pared by 2 bases and J by 3 bases, with 7 bases of the junction left unmatched. Germline V gene sequence: CDR1 SGHRS, CDR2 YFSETQ. The CDR3 nucleotides are TGCGCCAGCAGCTTATGGACAGGGGGCGCAAGTGGGGCCAACGTCCTGACTTTC. Residues: CASSLWTGGASGANVLTF.

The V and J genes are TRBV6-1 and TRBJ2-5, with D possibly matching TRBD2 (7 bases). V lost 6 bases and J 4 bases, leaving 15 bases between the germline ends. In germline, CDR1 is MNHNS, CDR2 SASEGT. There are 14 residues in the CDR3. Here the CDR3 reads CASSIRGGRETQYF. The CDR3 coding sequence is TGTGCCAGCAGCATCCGCGGGGGCCGAGAGACCCAGTACTTC.

In the case of this clonotype: A clone one base away is much larger, so this may be a read error. The chain recombines TRBV4-1 with TRBJ2-5, with 7 bases fitting TRBD2. The CDR3 runs 17 residues. V lost 2 bases, J lost 5 bases, and 14 bases stayed unmatched. Germline values: CDR1 MGHRA, CDR2 YSYEKL. In nucleotides, the CDR3 is TGCGCCAGCAGCCAAATCCCCAAGCGGGACGCAGGGGAGACCCAGTACTTC. It yields the protein CASSQIPKRDAGETQYF.